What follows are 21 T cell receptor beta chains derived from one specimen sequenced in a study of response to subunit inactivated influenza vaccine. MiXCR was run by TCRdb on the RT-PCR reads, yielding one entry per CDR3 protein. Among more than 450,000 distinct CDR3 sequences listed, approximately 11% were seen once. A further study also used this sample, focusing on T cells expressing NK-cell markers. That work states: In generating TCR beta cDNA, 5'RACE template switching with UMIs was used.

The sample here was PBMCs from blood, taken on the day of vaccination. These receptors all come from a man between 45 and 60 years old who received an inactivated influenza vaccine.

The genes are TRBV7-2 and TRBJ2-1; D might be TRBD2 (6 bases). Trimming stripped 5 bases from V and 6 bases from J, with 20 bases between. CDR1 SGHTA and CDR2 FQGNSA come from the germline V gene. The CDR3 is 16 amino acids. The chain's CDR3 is CASSLRAGRIGNEQFF. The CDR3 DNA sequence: TGTGCCAGCAGCCTCCGGGCAGGGAGGATCGGCAATGAGCAGTTCTTC. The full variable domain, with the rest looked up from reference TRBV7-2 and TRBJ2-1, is GAGVSQSPSNKVTEKGKDVELRCDPISGHTALYWYRQSLGQGLEFLIYFQGNSAPDKSGLPSDRFSAERTGGSVSTLTIQRTQQEDSAVYLCASSLRAGRIGNEQFFGPGTRLTVL.

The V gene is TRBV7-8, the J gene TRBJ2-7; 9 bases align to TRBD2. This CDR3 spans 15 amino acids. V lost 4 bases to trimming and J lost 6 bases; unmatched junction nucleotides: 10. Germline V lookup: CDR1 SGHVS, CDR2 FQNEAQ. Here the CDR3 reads CASSSTLAGIIEQYF. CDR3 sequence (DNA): TGTGCCAGCAGCTCCACCCTAGCGGGAATTATCGAGCAGTACTTC. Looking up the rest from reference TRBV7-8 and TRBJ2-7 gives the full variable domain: GAGVSQSPRYKVAKRGQDVALRCDPISGHVSLFWYQQALGQGPEFLTYFQNEAQLDKSGLPSDRFFAERPEGSVSTLKIQRTQQEDSAVYLCASSSTLAGIIEQYFGPGTRLTVT.

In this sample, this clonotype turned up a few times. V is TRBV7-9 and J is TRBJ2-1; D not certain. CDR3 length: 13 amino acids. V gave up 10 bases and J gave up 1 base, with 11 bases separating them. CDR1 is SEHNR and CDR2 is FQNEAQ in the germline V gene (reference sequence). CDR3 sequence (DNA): TGTGCCACTTCCGGCAGTTCCTACAATGAGCAGTTCTTC. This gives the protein CATSGSSYNEQFF.

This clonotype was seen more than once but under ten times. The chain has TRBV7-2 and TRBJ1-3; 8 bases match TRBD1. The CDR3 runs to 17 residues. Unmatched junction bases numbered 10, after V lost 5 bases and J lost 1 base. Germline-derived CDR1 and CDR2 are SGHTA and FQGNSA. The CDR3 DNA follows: TGTGCCAGCAGCACGCGGACAGGGCCCGGATCTGGAAACACCATATATTTT. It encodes CASSTRTGPGSGNTIYF.

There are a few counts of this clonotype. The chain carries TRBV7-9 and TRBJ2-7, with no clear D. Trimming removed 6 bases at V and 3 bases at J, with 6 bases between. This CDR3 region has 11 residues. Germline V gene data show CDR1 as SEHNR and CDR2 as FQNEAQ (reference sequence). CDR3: CASRDDYEQYF. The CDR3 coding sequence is TGTGCCAGCAGGGACGACTACGAGCAGTACTTC. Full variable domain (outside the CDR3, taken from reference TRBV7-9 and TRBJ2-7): DTGVSQNPRHKITKRGQNVTFRCDPISEHNRLYWYRQTLGQGPEFLTYFQNEAQLEKSRLLSDRFSAERPKGSFSTLEIQRTEQGDSAMYLCASRDDYEQYFGPGTRLTVT.

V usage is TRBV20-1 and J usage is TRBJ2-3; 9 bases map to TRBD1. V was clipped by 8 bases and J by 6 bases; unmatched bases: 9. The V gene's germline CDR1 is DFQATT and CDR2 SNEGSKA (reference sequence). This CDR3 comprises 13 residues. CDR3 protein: CSLQKQGADTQYF. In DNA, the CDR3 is TGCAGTTTACAGAAACAGGGGGCTGATACGCAGTATTTT.

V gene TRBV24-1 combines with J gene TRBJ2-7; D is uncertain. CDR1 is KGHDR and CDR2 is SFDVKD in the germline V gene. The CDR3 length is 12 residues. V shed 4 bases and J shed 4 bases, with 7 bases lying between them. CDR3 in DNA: TGTGCCACCAGTGAGGACGGTTACGAGCAGTACTTC. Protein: CATSEDGYEQYF.

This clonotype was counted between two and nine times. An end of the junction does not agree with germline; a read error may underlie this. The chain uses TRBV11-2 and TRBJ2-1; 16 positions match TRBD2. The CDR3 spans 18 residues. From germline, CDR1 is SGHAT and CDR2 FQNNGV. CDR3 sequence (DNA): TGTGCCAGCAGCATAGATGGGACTAGCGGGGGGGCCTACAATGAGCAGTTCTTC. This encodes CASSIDGTSGGAYNEQFF.

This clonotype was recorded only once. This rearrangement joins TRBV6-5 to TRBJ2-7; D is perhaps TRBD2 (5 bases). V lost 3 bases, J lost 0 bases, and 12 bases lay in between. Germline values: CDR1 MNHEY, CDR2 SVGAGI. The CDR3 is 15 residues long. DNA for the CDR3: TGTGCCAGCAGTTATGGTGCGGGTAGCTCCTACGAGCAGTACTTC. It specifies CASSYGAGSSYEQYF.

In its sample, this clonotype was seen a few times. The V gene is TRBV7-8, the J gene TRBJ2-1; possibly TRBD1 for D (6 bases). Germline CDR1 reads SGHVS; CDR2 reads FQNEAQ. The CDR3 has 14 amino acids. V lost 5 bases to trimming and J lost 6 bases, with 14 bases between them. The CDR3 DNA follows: TGTGCCAGCAGCCCGAGACAGGCTTCCAATGAGCAGTTCTTC. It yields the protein CASSPRQASNEQFF. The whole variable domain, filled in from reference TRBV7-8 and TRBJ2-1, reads GAGVSQSPRYKVAKRGQDVALRCDPISGHVSLFWYQQALGQGPEFLTYFQNEAQLDKSGLPSDRFFAERPEGSVSTLKIQRTQQEDSAVYLCASSPRQASNEQFFGPGTRLTVL.

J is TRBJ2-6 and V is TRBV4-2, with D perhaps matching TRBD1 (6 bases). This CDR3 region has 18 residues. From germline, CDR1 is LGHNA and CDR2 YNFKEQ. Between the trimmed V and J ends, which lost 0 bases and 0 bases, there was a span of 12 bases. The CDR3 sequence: CASSQETGSLSGANVLTF. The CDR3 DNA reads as TGTGCCAGCAGCCAAGAAACAGGGAGTCTCTCTGGGGCCAACGTCCTGACTTTC.

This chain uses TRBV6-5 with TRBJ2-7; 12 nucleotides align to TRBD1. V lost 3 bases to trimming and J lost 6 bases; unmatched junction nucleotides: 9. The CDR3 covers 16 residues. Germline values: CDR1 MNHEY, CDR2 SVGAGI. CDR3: CASSYLIGTGGAEQYF. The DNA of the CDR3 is TGTGCCAGCAGTTATTTAATAGGGACAGGGGGCGCCGAGCAGTACTTC.

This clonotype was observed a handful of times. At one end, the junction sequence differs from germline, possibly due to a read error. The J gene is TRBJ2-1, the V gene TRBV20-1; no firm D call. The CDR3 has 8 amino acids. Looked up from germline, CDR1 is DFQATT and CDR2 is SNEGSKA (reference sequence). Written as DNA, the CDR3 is TGCAGTGCTACTGCGAGAGGATTC. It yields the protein CSATARGF.

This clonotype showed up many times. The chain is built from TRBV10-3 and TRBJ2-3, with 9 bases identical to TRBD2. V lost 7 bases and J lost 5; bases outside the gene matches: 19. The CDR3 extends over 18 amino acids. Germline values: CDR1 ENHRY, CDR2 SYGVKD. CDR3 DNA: TGTGCCATCAAGGCTCAATTAGCGGGAGAGTCCCGCCAAGATACGCAGTATTTT. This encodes CAIKAQLAGESRQDTQYF.

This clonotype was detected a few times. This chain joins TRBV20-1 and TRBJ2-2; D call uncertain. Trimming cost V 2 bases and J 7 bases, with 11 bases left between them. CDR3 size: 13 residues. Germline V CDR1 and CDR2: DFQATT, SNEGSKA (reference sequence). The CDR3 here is CSARPLGSGELFF. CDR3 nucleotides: TGCAGTGCTAGACCGCTCGGTAGCGGGGAGCTGTTTTTT.

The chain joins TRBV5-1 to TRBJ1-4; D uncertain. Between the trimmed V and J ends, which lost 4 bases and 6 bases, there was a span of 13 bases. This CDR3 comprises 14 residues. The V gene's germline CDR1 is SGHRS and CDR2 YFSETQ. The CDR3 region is CASSNSPLDEKLFF. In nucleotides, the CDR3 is TGCGCCAGCAGCAACAGCCCCCTGGATGAAAAACTGTTTTTT.

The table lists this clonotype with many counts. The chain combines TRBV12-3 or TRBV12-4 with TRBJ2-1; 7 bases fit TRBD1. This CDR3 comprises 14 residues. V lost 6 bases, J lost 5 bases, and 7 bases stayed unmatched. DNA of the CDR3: TGTGCCAGCAGGACCGGGACAGTCAACAATGAGCAGTTCTTC. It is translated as CASRTGTVNNEQFF.

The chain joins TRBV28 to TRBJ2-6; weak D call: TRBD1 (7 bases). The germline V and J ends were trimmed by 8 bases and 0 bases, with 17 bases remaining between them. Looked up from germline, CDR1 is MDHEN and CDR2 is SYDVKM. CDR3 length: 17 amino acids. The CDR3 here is CASLPPRGVSGANVLTF. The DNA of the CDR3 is TGTGCCAGCCTACCACCCAGGGGGGTCTCTGGGGCCAACGTCCTGACTTTC. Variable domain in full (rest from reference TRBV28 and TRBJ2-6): DVKVTQSSRYLVKRTGEKVFLECVQDMDHENMFWYRQDPGLGLRLIYFSYDVKMKEKGDIPEGYSVSREKKERFSLILESASTNQTSMYLCASLPPRGVSGANVLTFGAGSRLTVL.

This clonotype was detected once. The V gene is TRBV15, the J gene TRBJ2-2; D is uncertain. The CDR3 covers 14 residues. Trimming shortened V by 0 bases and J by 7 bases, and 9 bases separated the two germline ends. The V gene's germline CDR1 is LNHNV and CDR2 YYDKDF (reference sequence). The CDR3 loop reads CATSRDLVGGELFF. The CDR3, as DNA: TGTGCCACCAGCAGAGATTTAGTGGGCGGGGAGCTGTTTTTT.

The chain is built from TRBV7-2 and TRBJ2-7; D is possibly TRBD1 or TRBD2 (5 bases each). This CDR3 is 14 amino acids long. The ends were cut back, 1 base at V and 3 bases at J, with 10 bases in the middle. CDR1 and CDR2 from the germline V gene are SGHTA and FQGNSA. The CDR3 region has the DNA TGTGCCAGCAGCTTAGGGGGACCGAACTACGAGCAGTACTTC. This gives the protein CASSLGGPNYEQYF.

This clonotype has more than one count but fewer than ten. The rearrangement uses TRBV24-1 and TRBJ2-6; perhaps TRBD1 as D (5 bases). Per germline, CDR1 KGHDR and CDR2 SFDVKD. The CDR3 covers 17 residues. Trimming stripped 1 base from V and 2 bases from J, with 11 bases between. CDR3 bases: TGTGCCACCAGTGATTTCCCCGGCAGGGCTGGGGCCAACGTCCTGACTTTC. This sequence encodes CATSDFPGRAGANVLTF.